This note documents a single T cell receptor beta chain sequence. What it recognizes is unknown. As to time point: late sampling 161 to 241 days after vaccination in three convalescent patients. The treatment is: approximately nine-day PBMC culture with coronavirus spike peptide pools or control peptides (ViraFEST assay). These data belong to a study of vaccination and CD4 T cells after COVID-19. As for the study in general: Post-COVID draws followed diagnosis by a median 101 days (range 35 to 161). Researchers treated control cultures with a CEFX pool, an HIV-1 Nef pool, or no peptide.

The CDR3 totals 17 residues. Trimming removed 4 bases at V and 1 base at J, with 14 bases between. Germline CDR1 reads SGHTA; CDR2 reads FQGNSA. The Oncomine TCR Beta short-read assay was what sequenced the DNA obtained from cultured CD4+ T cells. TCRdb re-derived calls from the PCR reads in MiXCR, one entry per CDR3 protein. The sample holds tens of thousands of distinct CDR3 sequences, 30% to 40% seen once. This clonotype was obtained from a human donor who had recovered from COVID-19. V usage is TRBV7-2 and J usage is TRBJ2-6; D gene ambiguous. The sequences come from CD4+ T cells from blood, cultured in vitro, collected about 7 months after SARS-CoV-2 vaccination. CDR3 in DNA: TGTGCCAGCAGCTCCTCCATCGGACCATCTGGGGCCAACGTCCTGACTTTC. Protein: CASSSSIGPSGANVLTF.